The 8 T cell receptor beta chains reported below all come from one sample, sequenced in a study of CD8+CD57+ T cells in acquired aplastic anemia (dated by TCRdb to the late 2010s). The sample was run on an Illumina HiSeq 2000. TCR beta VDJ combination and CDR3 sequence profiling used genomic DNA as the template. TCRdb's own reprocessing of the public reads used fastp at Q25 and MiXCR and kept productive beta chains. Each entry is one CDR3 protein sequence, shown with its most common DNA and genes. The sample table records 100,000 to 130,000 distinct CDR3 sequences; 50% to 65% of these occur just once. 30% to 40% of the sample rests with the top ten. Sequenced material: sorted CD4+, CD8+, or CD8+CD57+ T cells (not recorded which) from PBMCs. The receptors were gathered from a human donor in good health, serving as a control.

J is TRBJ1-2 and V is TRBV19; D is possibly TRBD1 (5 bases). This CDR3 has 17 amino acids. V lost 8 bases and J lost 0, with 22 bases in between. The V gene's germline CDR1 is LNHDA and CDR2 SQIVND (reference sequence). CDR3 sequence (DNA): TGTGCCAGTGCACCGCCCGGGGCAGTAGTATCTAACTATGGCTACACCTTC. The encoded protein is CASAPPGAVVSNYGYTF.

This clonotype was counted many times. The chain carries TRBV4-1 and TRBJ2-7; the D gene is possibly TRBD2 (5 bases). Germline CDR1 MGHRA, CDR2 YSYEKL. Trimming took 0 bases from V and 4 from J, leaving 7 bases between them. CDR3 length: 13 residues. The CDR3 DNA sequence: TGCGCCAGCAGCCAAGATGGAGGTTACGAGCAGTACTTC. Its protein product is CASSQDGGYEQYF.

The genes are TRBV25-1 and TRBJ2-7; 9 nucleotides match TRBD1. This CDR3 has 14 residues. V was pared by 4 bases and J by 5 bases, with 6 bases of the junction left unmatched. Germline values: CDR1 MGHDK, CDR2 SYGVNS. CDR3 loop: CASSGTDRGHEQYF. The DNA for the CDR3 is TGTGCCAGCAGTGGGACGGACAGGGGCCACGAGCAGTACTTC.

This chain joins TRBV24-1 and TRBJ1-1, with D possibly being TRBD1 (5 bases). Deletions cut 8 bases from V and 5 bases from J, with 14 bases between. Germline V gives CDR1 KGHDR, CDR2 SFDVKD. The CDR3 totals 13 residues. Here the CDR3 DNA reads TGTGCCACCACCGGCAGGGTTCTAACTGAAGCTTTCTTT. It yields the protein CATTGRVLTEAFF.

This clonotype was detected many times. The genes are TRBV12-3 or TRBV12-4 and TRBJ1-1; D possibly corresponds to TRBD1 (5 bases). Trimming removed 7 bases from V and 5 bases from J, with 8 bases in between. The length of the CDR3 is 11 residues. This CDR3 is CASTEGTEAFF. The DNA for the CDR3 is TGTGCCAGCACAGAGGGGACTGAAGCTTTCTTT.

In nucleotides, the CDR3 is TGTGCCATCAGTGAGTCGAGGGCTGGGACCCGGGCGGATACGCAGTATTTT. Translated, it gives CAISESRAGTRADTQYF. The chain carries TRBV10-3 and TRBJ2-3; D may be TRBD1 or TRBD2 (5 bases each). V gave up 0 bases and J gave up 6 bases, with 19 bases separating them. The CDR3 extends over 17 amino acids. The germline V gene encodes CDR1 ENHRY and CDR2 SYGVKD.

This clonotype was recorded a few times. One end of the junction fails to match germline, which may point to a read error. The chain is built from TRBV2 and TRBJ1-5; 10 bases are a match to TRBD1. The CDR3 totals 14 residues. Per germline, CDR1 SNHLY and CDR2 FYNNEI. Here the CDR3 DNA reads TGTGCCAGCCGTGACAGGGGGCATAATCAGCCCCAGCATTTT. Protein sequence: CASRDRGHNQPQHF.

There are many counts of this clonotype. V gene TRBV7-2 combines with J gene TRBJ2-5; TRBD1 matches at 8 bases. V lost 5 bases to trimming and J lost 5 bases; unmatched junction nucleotides: 10. The germline CDR1 and CDR2 sequences are SGHTA and FQGNSA. The CDR3 totals 15 residues. CDR3 in amino acids: CASSLVRGRGETQYF. The CDR3 nucleotides read TGTGCCAGCAGCCTCGTCAGGGGGCGCGGTGAGACCCAGTACTTC.